This T cell receptor (beta chain) appears in the sequencing data of a study of monozygotic twins with inflammatory bowel disease. About this clonotype itself: Its antigen is unidentified.

Total RNA was isolated from whole blood without T cell sorting. Study observations and caveats: Results did not support any single strong IBD-associated signal or clonotype. Especially with disease activity, IBD patients had fewer clonotypes in common with others than healthy twins did.

For each CDR3 protein, TCRdb gives one entry from its re-call of the 5' RACE reads, without DNA. The sample includes about 170,000 distinct CDR3 sequences. The material sequenced was blood. This receptor was identified in a human donor with ulcerative colitis or Crohn's disease, or a healthy co-twin of an affected twin (not recorded which).

CDR3 residues: CAIRLTDTQYF. The chain carries TRBV10-3 and TRBJ2-3. The CDR3 covers 11 residues. Germline V gives CDR1 ENHRY, CDR2 SYGVKD.